The rows below give T cell receptor beta chains drawn from one sample of a study of early T cells in non-severe SARS-CoV-2 infection. TCRdb fed the 5' RACE reads into MiXCR, producing one record per CDR3 protein. The sample has roughly 51,000 distinct CDR3 sequences; roughly 7.1% are singletons. The sample here was whole blood, taken at baseline. The origin of the receptors is an adult who was a healthcare worker with PCR-confirmed SARS-CoV-2 infection or an uninfected control (not recorded which). Each CDR3 is given with its conserved first and last residue. The D gene is left open where the match is weak. Expanded clones are given a class, and other clones once, few, many or no size at all.

D gene,J gene,V gene,clone size,CDR3 DNA,CDR3 protein
TRBD2,TRBJ2-1,TRBV19,-,TGTGCCAGTATAGGGACTAGCGGGAGGGCCTACAATGAGCAGTTCTTC,CASIGTSGRAYNEQFF
-,TRBJ2-2,TRBV28,few,TGTGCCAGCAGTTTATGGGGTGGCGGGGAGCTGTTTTTT,CASSLWGGGELFF
TRBD1,TRBJ1-5,TRBV11-2,-,TGTGCCAGCAGCTTAGATACAGGGGGCAATCAGCCCCAGCATTTT,CASSLDTGGNQPQHF
-,TRBJ2-2,TRBV27,few,TGTGCCAGCAGTTTGGTCAGGGTGACACCCGGGGAGCTGTTTTTT,CASSLVRVTPGELFF
TRBD2,TRBJ2-3,TRBV5-1,few,TGCGCCAGCAGCTCTAGCGGGAGGGCCTTAGATACGCAGTATTTT,CASSSSGRALDTQYF
-,TRBJ2-2,TRBV6-1,many,TGTGCCAGCAGGGCCGCCGACAGTGACACCGGGAAGCTGTTTTTT,CASRAADSDTGKLFF
TRBD1,TRBJ2-7,TRBV20-1,many,TGCAGTGCAAGGATAACAGGGGGCGGGAACGAGCAGTACTTC,CSARITGGGNEQYF
-,TRBJ2-7,TRBV7-6,few,TGTGCCAGCAGCTTAGCGGGCGGCTACGAGCAGTACTTC,CASSLAGGYEQYF
-,TRBJ2-7,TRBV2,-,TGTGCCAGCACCCAACTAGAAACCTACGAGCAGTACTTC,CASTQLETYEQYF
-,TRBJ2-5,TRBV5-5,many,TGTGCCAGCAGCTTGAAGGAGGGTCGTCAAGAGACCCAGTACTTC,CASSLKEGRQETQYF
-,TRBJ2-1,TRBV29-1,few,TGCAGCGTTGAATCGTCCAACAATGAGCAGTTCTTC,CSVESSNNEQFF
-,TRBJ2-5,TRBV27,few,TGTGCCAGCAGTTTTGGCAGACAAGAGACCCAGTACTTC,CASSFGRQETQYF
-,TRBJ2-2,TRBV28,many,TGTGCCAGCAGTTTTGGGAGCGGACCTCTCTATCGGCTCAATGCGAACACCGGGGAGCTGTTTTTT,CASSFGSGPLYRLNANTGELFF
TRBD2,TRBJ2-1,TRBV4-3,-,TGCGCCAGCAGCCAGGGGACTAGCGGGTTAGCCAGTTCCTACAATGAGCAGTTCTTC,CASSQGTSGLASSYNEQFF
-,TRBJ2-2,TRBV11-2,few,TGTGCCAGCAGCTTATTGCACCAGTCCGGGGAGCTGTTTTTT,CASSLLHQSGELFF
TRBD2,TRBJ2-1,TRBV29-1,few,TGCAGCGTTGGAATCCGGGAGGGGGGCTACAATGAGCAGTTCTTC,CSVGIREGGYNEQFF
-,TRBJ2-7,TRBV5-4,few,TGTGCCAGCAGTTCAGAGGACTACGAGCAGTACTTC,CASSSEDYEQYF
TRBD1,TRBJ2-7,TRBV7-9,-,TGTGCCAGCAGCTCTCCGGGACAGGGGCTTAAGCAGTACTTC,CASSSPGQGLKQYF
TRBD1,TRBJ1-5,TRBV2,many,TGTGCCAGCAGATGGGACAGGGGTAGCAATCAGCCCCAGCATTTT,CASRWDRGSNQPQHF
TRBD1,TRBJ2-7,TRBV6-1,few,TGTGCCAGCAGTGGCCGGGACAGGGTAGGCGAGCAGTACTTC,CASSGRDRVGEQYF
TRBD1,TRBJ1-1,TRBV27,-,TGTGCCAGCAGTTTGGTCGGGACAGTTAACACTGAAGCTTTCTTT,CASSLVGTVNTEAFF
-,TRBJ1-1,TRBV29-1,many,TGCAGCGCTCAGGAGAACACTGAAGCTTTCTTT,CSAQENTEAFF
-,TRBJ2-3,TRBV30,-,TGTGCCTGGAGAGGCCGGCTAATATCTAGCACAGATACGCAGTATTTT,CAWRGRLISSTDTQYF